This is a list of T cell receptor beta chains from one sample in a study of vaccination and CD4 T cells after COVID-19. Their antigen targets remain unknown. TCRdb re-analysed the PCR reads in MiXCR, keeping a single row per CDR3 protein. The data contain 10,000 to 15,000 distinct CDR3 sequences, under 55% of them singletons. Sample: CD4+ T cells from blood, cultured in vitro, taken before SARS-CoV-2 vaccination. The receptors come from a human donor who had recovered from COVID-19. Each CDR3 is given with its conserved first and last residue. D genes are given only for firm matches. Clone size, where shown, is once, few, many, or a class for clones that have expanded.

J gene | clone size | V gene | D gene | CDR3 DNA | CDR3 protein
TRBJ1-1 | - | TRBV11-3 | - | TGTGCCAGCAGCTCCGGACACAACACTGAAGCTTTCTTT | CASSSGHNTEAFF
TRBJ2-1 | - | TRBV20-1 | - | TGCAGTGCTCCCGGATCGGGGAACAATGAGCAGTTCTTC | CSAPGSGNNEQFF
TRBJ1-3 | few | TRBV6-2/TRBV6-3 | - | TGTGCCAGCAGTCAAGCTCGGGCTACGGGGTTATGGCATTTT | CASSQARATGLWHF
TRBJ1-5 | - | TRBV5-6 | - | TGTGCCAGCAGCTTTGCAGGGCGCAATCAGCCCCAGCATTTT | CASSFAGRNQPQHF
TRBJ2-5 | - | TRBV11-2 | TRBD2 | TGTGCCAGCAGCCTGGGACTAGCGGACAAAGAGACCCAGTACTTC | CASSLGLADKETQYF
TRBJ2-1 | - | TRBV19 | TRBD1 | TGTGCCAGTAGTCCAGGGACAGGGGTGAACTACAATGAGCAGTTCTTC | CASSPGTGVNYNEQFF
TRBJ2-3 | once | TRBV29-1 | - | TGCAGCGCGAAACTCGATCCCACAGATACGCAGTATTTT | CSAKLDPTDTQYF
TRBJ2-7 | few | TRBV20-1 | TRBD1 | TGCAGTGCCGGCCAACCGGGACAGGGAAACGAGCAGTACTTC | CSAGQPGQGNEQYF
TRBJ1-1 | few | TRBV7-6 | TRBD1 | TGTGCCAGCAGCCTCGGACAGGGGAACACTGAAGCTTTCTTT | CASSLGQGNTEAFF
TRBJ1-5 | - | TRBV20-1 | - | TGCAGTGCTAGCGGTGGGAGGGGCAATCAGCCCCAGCATTTT | CSASGGRGNQPQHF
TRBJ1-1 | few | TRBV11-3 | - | TGTGCCAGCAGCTTAGATCTGGCAGGAATGAACACTGAAGCTTTCTTT | CASSLDLAGMNTEAFF
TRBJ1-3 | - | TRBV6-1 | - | TGTGCCAGCAGGGGGGCGGGAGGAAACACCATATATTTT | CASRGAGGNTIYF
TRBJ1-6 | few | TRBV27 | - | TGTGCCAGCAGCCAGACTAATTATAATTCACCCCTCCACTTT | CASSQTNYNSPLHF
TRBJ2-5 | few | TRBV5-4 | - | TGTGCCAGCAGTTCAGGGGCCCGGGGTAGTGAGACCCAGTACTTC | CASSSGARGSETQYF
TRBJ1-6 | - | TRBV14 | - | TGTGCCAGCAGCCAAGAGGGCCATTCACCCCTCCACTTT | CASSQEGHSPLHF
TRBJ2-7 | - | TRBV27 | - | TGTGCCAGCAGTTGGGGGAGCTCCTACGAGCAGTACTTC | CASSWGSSYEQYF
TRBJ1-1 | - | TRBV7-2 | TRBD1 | TGTGCCAGCAGCTTAAACAGGGGGGTCAAAGCGTTCTTT | CASSLNRGVKAFF
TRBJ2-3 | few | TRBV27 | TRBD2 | TGTGCCAGCAGTTCCGCGGGGGGAACAGATACGCAGTATTTT | CASSSAGGTDTQYF
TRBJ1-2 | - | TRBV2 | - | TGTGCCAGCAGAAAAGGGGTTTCCTATGGCTACACCTTC | CASRKGVSYGYTF
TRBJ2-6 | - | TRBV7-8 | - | TGTGCCAGCAGCTTTCGAATTGGGGGCTCTGGGGCCAACGTCCTGACTTTC | CASSFRIGGSGANVLTF
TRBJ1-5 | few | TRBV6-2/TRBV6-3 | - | TGTGCCAGCAGTTACTCCGGGGGCAATCAGCCCCAGCATTTT | CASSYSGGNQPQHF
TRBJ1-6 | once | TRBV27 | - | TGTGCCAGCAGAGATTCTCTGACGGCAAGCTCCTATAATTCACCCCTCCACTTT | CASRDSLTASSYNSPLHF
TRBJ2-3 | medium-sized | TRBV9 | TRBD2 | TGTGCCAGCAGGACTAGCGGGGCGAGCACAGATACGCAGTATTTT | CASRTSGASTDTQYF
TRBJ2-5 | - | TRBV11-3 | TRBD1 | TGTGCCAGCAGCCCCGACAGGGTACCGGAGACCCAGTACTTC | CASSPDRVPETQYF
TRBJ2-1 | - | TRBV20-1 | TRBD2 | TGCAGTGCTAGAGGCCATCTAGCGGGAGAGAATGAGCAGTTCTTC | CSARGHLAGENEQFF
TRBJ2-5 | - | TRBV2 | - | TGTGCCAGCCTCAGGGAGCGTCAAGAGACCCAGTACTTC | CASLRERQETQYF
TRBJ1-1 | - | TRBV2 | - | TGTGCCAGCAGGGGGCTACGGTACACTGAAGCTTTCTTT | CASRGLRYTEAFF
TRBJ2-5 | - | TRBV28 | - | TGTGCCAGCCAAAATAGAGGGGTCCAAGAGACCCAGTACTTC | CASQNRGVQETQYF
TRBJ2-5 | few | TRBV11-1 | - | TGTGCCAGCAGCCGTTTAATGGGGGCCGCCCAAGAGACCCAGTACTTC | CASSRLMGAAQETQYF
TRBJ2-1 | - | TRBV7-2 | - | TGTGCCAGCATGACGGGTTCCTACAATGAGCAGTTCTTC | CASMTGSYNEQFF